This T cell receptor beta chain emerged from a study of T cell responses to AZD1222 COVID-19 vaccine. Study findings and constraints: Reportedly, close to half of spike-specific TCRs are directed against unmutated variant regions. Vaccine-associated CD4 TCRs spanned spike, dominant at 160-218 and 743-854. Only five to seven AZD1222 recipients tested seropositive at baseline. White British donors predominated, females outnumbered males, and clonal diversity was possibly underestimated.

Measured with immunoSEQ multiplex PCR; TCRdb has only the in-frame clones, and not every one. The sample includes 150,000 or so clones, under 95% of them seen just once. CDR3 size: 14 residues. V lost 1 base and J lost 9; bases outside the gene matches: 4. The V gene's germline CDR1 is SGHAT and CDR2 FQNNGV. This clone was seen a handful of times. What it binds is not known. Sequences were derived from peripheral blood, sampled 28 days after the second AZD1222 dose. The gene calls are TRBV11-2 and TRBJ2-1, with 9 positions matching TRBD2. The source is an adult who received the AZD1222 COVID-19 vaccine. The CDR3 DNA is TGTGCCAGCAGCTTAGTAGCTAGCGGGACTGAGCAGTTCTTC. Its protein is CASSLVASGTEQFF.